The 21 T cell receptor beta chains below come from one sample, sequenced in a study of siplizumab effects on memory and regulatory T cells. The protocol was immunoSEQ multiplex PCR, while the TCRdb copy is restricted to in-frame clones and leaves out a portion. The sample has fewer than 30,000 clones, roughly 82% seen once. The sample consisted of memory CD4+ T cells sorted from blood. Receptors were obtained from a human donor in good health.

CDR3: CSVAKGLANEKLFF. The CDR3 nucleotides are TGCAGCGTTGCGAAGGGGCTTGCTAATGAAAAACTGTTTTTT. The chain carries TRBV29-1 and TRBJ1-4; tentatively, D is TRBD1 (5 bases). The CDR3 runs 14 residues. Trimming removed 4 bases at V and 3 bases at J, with 12 bases between. Germline V gives CDR1 SQVTM, CDR2 ANQGSEA.

The chain employs TRBV5-5 and TRBJ2-7, with D perhaps given as TRBD1 or TRBD2 (5 bases each). CDR1 SGHKS and CDR2 YYEKEE come from the germline V gene (reference sequence). CDR3 length: 14 residues. Trimming took 0 bases from V and 4 from J, leaving 11 bases between them. The CDR3, as DNA: TGTGCCAGCAGCTTGGCCAGGGACCCTTACGAGCAGTACTTC. Amino acid sequence: CASSLARDPYEQYF.

The rearrangement links TRBV5-1 to TRBJ1-1, with TRBD1 matching over 7 bases. V was clipped by 3 bases and J by 4 bases; unmatched bases: 9. The germline V gene encodes CDR1 SGHRS and CDR2 YFSETQ. This CDR3 region has 15 residues. The CDR3 DNA is TGCGCCAGCAGCTCTGGGGACAGCTTATTCACTGAAGCTTTCTTT. Protein: CASSSGDSLFTEAFF.

The chain uses TRBV2 and TRBJ2-1; tentatively, D is TRBD1 (6 bases). Germline assignment: CDR1 SNHLY and CDR2 FYNNEI. The V and J ends lost 0 bases and 6 bases respectively, with 15 bases between them. The CDR3 is made up of 16 amino acids. In DNA form, the CDR3 reads TGTGCCAGCAGTGAAGCATCAGGGGTCCGAACCAATGAGCAGTTCTTC. Its protein product is CASSEASGVRTNEQFF.

CDR3 sequence: CASSPKEKLFF. The CDR3 DNA sequence: TGTGCCAGCTCACCAAAGGAAAAACTGTTTTTT. J is TRBJ1-4 and V is TRBV18; D gene ambiguous. The CDR3 is made up of 11 amino acids. V lost 2 bases and J lost 8, with 3 bases in between. Germline assignment: CDR1 KGHSH and CDR2 LQKENI.

Turning to this clone: Germline and junction disagree at one end, which may indicate a read error. This chain connects TRBV7-9 to TRBJ2-2, with D possibly TRBD1 on 5 matching bases. Germline values: CDR1 SEHNR, CDR2 FQNEAQ (reference sequence). This CDR3 is built from 15 residues. CDR3 sequence reads: CASGLPQGNTGELFF. In nucleotides, the CDR3 is TGTGCCAGCGGCTTACCGCAGGGAAACACCGGGGAGCTGTTTTTT.

This clone was detected only a few times. The chain recombines TRBV4-1 with TRBJ1-3; a weak D match, TRBD1 (6 bases). Germline CDR1 and CDR2: MGHRA and YSYEKL. Trimming removed 6 bases at V and 0 bases at J, with 12 bases between. This CDR3 comprises 15 residues. The CDR3 DNA sequence: TGCGCCAGCAGAGGACAGCCCCGCTCTGGAAACACCATATATTTT. As protein: CASRGQPRSGNTIYF.

The chain employs TRBV2 and TRBJ2-7, with D uncertain. Germline V lookup: CDR1 SNHLY, CDR2 FYNNEI. This CDR3 comprises 11 residues. Trimming left V 9 bases short and J 6 bases short, with 12 bases between. The CDR3, as DNA: TGTGCCAGTTTCGACAATGGCGAGCAGTACTTC. Its translation is CASFDNGEQYF.

The rearrangement uses TRBV7-9 and TRBJ2-3; 9 bases line up with TRBD2. CDR1 and CDR2 from the germline V gene are SEHNR and FQNEAQ (reference sequence). This CDR3 spans 15 amino acids. V lost 6 bases and J lost 1; bases outside the gene matches: 5. CDR3 nucleotide sequence: TGTGCCAGCAGACCCCGGACTAGCGGCACAGATACGCAGTATTTT. Translating gives CASRPRTSGTDTQYF.

In this sample, this clone turned up once. The V gene is TRBV14, the J gene TRBJ2-1; D is perhaps TRBD1 (6 bases). V was trimmed by 4 bases and J by 0 bases, leaving 13 bases between them. CDR1 and CDR2 from the germline V gene are SGHDN and FVKESK. The CDR3 runs 16 residues. The CDR3 DNA reads as TGTGCCAGCAGCCCGGGGAGAGGGGGCTCCTACAATGAGCAGTTCTTC. Its protein is CASSPGRGGSYNEQFF.

This clone was counted only a few times. This rearrangement joins TRBV19 to TRBJ1-1; 7 bases line up with TRBD1. This CDR3 has 12 residues. V shed 7 bases, J shed 12 bases, and the junction held 11 bases outside the gene matches. Germline V lookup: CDR1 LNHDA, CDR2 SQIVND (reference sequence). The CDR3 nucleotides are TGTGCCAGTAATCCGGGACAGTTGGAAACTTTCTTT. It is translated as CASNPGQLETFF.

This rearrangement joins TRBV7-3 to TRBJ2-5, with 7 positions matching TRBD1. The germline CDR1 and CDR2 sequences are SGHTA and FQGTGA. J was trimmed by 4 bases and V by 5 bases; bases with no gene match: 10. CDR3 length equals 15 residues. CDR3 bases: TGTGCCAGCAGCAGATCCGGGACAGAGCGAGAGACCCAGTACTTC. Its protein product is CASSRSGTERETQYF.

This clone was seen more than once but under ten times. The rearrangement joins TRBV6-5 to TRBJ1-5, with D perhaps matching TRBD1 (6 bases). The CDR3 sequence is 15 residues long. V lost 6 bases and J 2 bases, leaving 14 bases between the germline ends. Germline values: CDR1 MNHEY, CDR2 SVGAGI. The CDR3 DNA reads as TGTGCCAGCAGCCCGCAATCAGGGGGCAATCAGCCCCAGCATTTT. This codes for CASSPQSGGNQPQHF.

This clone was found once. The chain recombines TRBV7-9 with TRBJ2-2, with D possibly being TRBD1 or TRBD2 (5 bases each). Germline CDR1 SEHNR, CDR2 FQNEAQ (reference sequence). The V and J ends lost 5 bases and 1 base respectively, with 8 bases between them. The length of the CDR3 is 14 residues. The CDR3 loop is CASSRDGNTGELFF. CDR3 coding DNA: TGTGCCAGCAGCAGGGACGGGAACACCGGGGAGCTGTTTTTT.

This CDR3 reads CASSLERADTQYF. The CDR3 DNA sequence: TGTGCCAGCAGCTTAGAGAGGGCAGATACGCAGTATTTT. V is TRBV7-2 and J is TRBJ2-3; possibly TRBD2 for D (5 bases). Germline V gives CDR1 SGHTA, CDR2 FQGNSA. V shed 1 base and J shed 4 bases, with 6 bases lying between them. The CDR3 runs to 13 residues.

This chain connects TRBV4-3 to TRBJ2-3; 7 positions agree with TRBD1. This CDR3 comprises 17 residues. After removal of 0 bases from V and 3 bases from J, the junction contained 9 bases not matched to a gene. The V gene's germline CDR1 is LGHNA and CDR2 YSLEER. The CDR3 nucleotides read TGCGCCAGCAGCCAAGATTACGGCAGGGGGTTGACAGATACGCAGTATTTT. This sequence encodes CASSQDYGRGLTDTQYF.

Details on this clone: The junction shows a germline mismatch at one end, possibly a read error. The chain carries TRBV6-1 and TRBJ2-7; 10 bases map to TRBD2. The germline V gene encodes CDR1 MNHNS and CDR2 SASEGT. The CDR3 runs 12 residues. For the CDR3, the DNA is TGTGCCAGCTCGGAATGGAGAGGACTAGCGGACTTC. Its protein is CASSEWRGLADF.

The chain couples TRBV9 to TRBJ2-2, with D uncertain. V was clipped by 0 bases and J by 0 bases, with 3 bases between them. CDR1 SGDLS and CDR2 YYNGEE come from the germline V gene. The length of the CDR3 is 14 residues. CDR3 residues: CASSVDANTGELFF. In DNA form, the CDR3 reads TGTGCCAGCAGCGTAGACGCGAACACCGGGGAGCTGTTTTTT. The full variable domain, with the rest looked up from reference TRBV9 and TRBJ2-2, is DSGVTQTPKHLITATGQRVTLRCSPRSGDLSVYWYQQSLDQGLQFLIQYYNGEERAKGNILERFSAQQFPDLHSELNLSSLELGDSALYFCASSVDANTGELFFGEGSRLTVL.

This clone showed up just a few times. V usage is TRBV7-2 and J usage is TRBJ2-5, with D perhaps matching TRBD2 (6 bases). This CDR3 spans 17 amino acids. Germline CDR1 reads SGHTA; CDR2 reads FQGNSA. V lost 4 bases and J 4 bases, leaving 22 bases between the germline ends. Here the CDR3 reads CASSSRFGAGNGETQYF. The CDR3 DNA follows: TGTGCCAGCAGCTCGCGGTTTGGGGCGGGAAATGGAGAGACCCAGTACTTC. Together with reference TRBV7-2 and TRBJ2-5, the CDR3 gives the full variable domain: GAGVSQSPSNKVTEKGKDVELRCDPISGHTALYWYRQSLGQGLEFLIYFQGNSAPDKSGLPSDRFSAERTGGSVSTLTIQRTQQEDSAVYLCASSSRFGAGNGETQYFGPGTRLLVL.

This clone turned up a few times. This chain links TRBV18 with TRBJ1-1; maybe TRBD1 (5 bases). Trimming pared 4 bases from V and 5 bases from J, leaving 8 bases between. The germline gives CDR1 KGHSH, CDR2 LQKENI. This CDR3 has 12 residues. CDR3 amino acids: CASSQGVTEAFF. CDR3 bases: TGTGCCAGCTCACAAGGGGTGACTGAAGCTTTCTTT. Complete variable domain (other parts from reference TRBV18 and TRBJ1-1): NAGVMQNPRHLVRRRGQEARLRCSPMKGHSHVYWYRQLPEEGLKFMVYLQKENIIDESGMPKERFSAEFPKEGPSILRIQQVVRGDSAAYFCASSQGVTEAFFGQGTRLTVV.

This chain links TRBV7-8 with TRBJ1-5; the match to TRBD1 covers 8 bases. J was trimmed by 2 bases and V by 4 bases; bases with no gene match: 4. CDR3 length: 15 amino acids. Germline assignment: CDR1 SGHVS and CDR2 FQNEAQ. Written as DNA, the CDR3 is TGTGCCAGCAGCTCACAGGGGGGGGGCAATCAGCCCCAGCATTTT. Its protein product is CASSSQGGGNQPQHF.